This record concerns one TCR beta chain sequence. These data belong to a study of blood T cell repertoires in COVID-19. Turning to the study itself: COVID-19 samples, acute and convalescent, were from the United States, Italy and Spain. T cells, B-cell-depleted T cells, or PBMCs supplied cDNA or gDNA.

The CDR3 length is 17 residues. V was pared by 0 bases and J by 4 bases, with 16 bases between. Germline V CDR1 and CDR2: MGHRA, YSYEKL. Enrolled during active infection, Seattle patients were then followed longitudinally. Per the study methods: By means of reference gene primer amplification, nucleated cell counts were estimated. Libraries were prepared by immunoSEQ multiplex PCR; TCRdb keeps only in-frame clonotypes and omits some of them. The DNA gave D and trimming, while V, J and clone size come from that table. This table has around 40,000 clones, around 87% appearing once. The receptor was isolated from a man aged 40-50 years with COVID-19, enrolled during active disease. V and J are TRBV4-1 and TRBJ2-1; perhaps TRBD2 as D (6 bases). The sequencing input was peripheral blood. The CDR3 protein is CASSQDLLGGVYNEQFF. As DNA, the CDR3 is TGCGCCAGCAGCCAAGATCTGTTGGGCGGGGTTTACAATGAGCAGTTCTTC.